These 15 T cell receptor beta chains were all obtained from the same sample, sequenced in a study of vaccination effects on CD4 cells after COVID-19. Measured with immunoSEQ multiplex PCR; TCRdb has only the in-frame clones, and not every one. Of 50,000 or so clones listed, approximately 61% are singletons. Their target antigens are unknown. Subsequent to roughly 10 days of culture, CD4+ T cells were isolated. This material consisted of CD4+ T cells from PBMCs cultured without peptide, taken before COVID-19 vaccination. These receptors were collected from a human donor who received a COVID-19 vaccine.

The chain combines TRBV9 with TRBJ1-2; D not certain. V was clipped by 0 bases and J by 8 bases, with 11 bases between them. CDR1 and CDR2 (germline): SGDLS, YYNGEE. This CDR3 spans 13 amino acids. The CDR3 sequence: CASSVDGFGGYTF. CDR3 in DNA: TGTGCCAGCAGCGTAGACGGCTTTGGAGGCTACACCTTC.

CDR3 DNA sequence: TGTGCCAGCAGGGGCGGGGAGACTCGGAGAGAGACCCAGTACTTC. Encoded protein: CASRGGETRRETQYF. The chain uses TRBV2 and TRBJ2-5; maybe TRBD2 (6 bases). With 6 bases removed from V and 4 bases from J, the gap between germline ends came to 18 bases. The CDR3 contains 15 residues. Germline CDR1 is SNHLY and CDR2 is FYNNEI.

The chain uses TRBV6-1 and TRBJ1-5, with D hard to call. CDR3 length: 13 residues. The germline V gene encodes CDR1 MNHNS and CDR2 SASEGT. Trimming cost V 5 bases and J 0 bases, with 5 bases left between them. The CDR3 sequence is CASSYHSNQPQHF. The DNA of the CDR3 is TGTGCCAGCAGTTATCATAGCAATCAGCCCCAGCATTTT.

About this clone itself: The junction shows a germline mismatch at one end, possibly a read error. The V gene is TRBV5-1, the J gene TRBJ2-7; D is ambiguous. There are 10 residues in the CDR3. Germline CDR1 is SGHRS and CDR2 is YFSETQ. As DNA, the CDR3 is TGCGCCAGCAGCTCCGATTCTAAGTGCTTC. This gives the protein CASSSDSKCF.

CDR3 in DNA: TGTGCCAGCAGCTTAGGGACTAGCGATAACAATGAGCAGTTCTTC. Translation: CASSLGTSDNNEQFF. V and J are TRBV11-3 and TRBJ2-1; 9 bases map to TRBD2. Germline V gives CDR1 SGHNT, CDR2 YENEEA. Unmatched junction bases numbered 3, after V lost 1 base and J lost 5 bases. The length of the CDR3 is 15 residues.

In this sample, this clone turned up once. V is TRBV5-5 and J is TRBJ2-2; D might be TRBD1 (6 bases). The CDR3 loop spans 15 amino acids. Trimming took off 4 bases at V and 4 bases at J, with 14 bases between the two ends. Germline assignment: CDR1 SGHKS and CDR2 YYEKEE (reference sequence). CDR3 coding DNA: TGTGCCAGCAGCGACACACAGGGCTTCACCGGGGAGCTGTTTTTT. Amino acid sequence: CASSDTQGFTGELFF.

This rearrangement joins TRBV11-2 to TRBJ1-6; 7 positions match TRBD1. J was trimmed by 7 bases and V by 3 bases; bases with no gene match: 6. Germline assignment: CDR1 SGHAT and CDR2 FQNNGV. This CDR3 contains 15 residues. The CDR3 sequence is CASSFSGTENSPLHF. For the CDR3, the DNA is TGTGCCAGCAGCTTCTCCGGGACAGAGAATTCACCCCTCCACTTT. Based on the CDR3 plus reference TRBV11-2 and TRBJ1-6, the full variable domain is EAGVAQSPRYKIIEKRQSVAFWCNPISGHATLYWYQQILGQGPKLLIQFQNNGVVDDSQLPKDRFSAERLKGVDSTLKIQPAKLEDSAVYLCASSFSGTENSPLHFGNGTRLTVT.

This chain connects TRBV18 to TRBJ2-5, with D possibly being TRBD2 (5 bases). V was clipped by 6 bases and J by 0 bases, with 14 bases between them. Germline V gives CDR1 KGHSH, CDR2 LQKENI. The CDR3 is 15 residues long. For the CDR3, the DNA is TGTGCCAGCTCGATAGGCTCGGGGAACCAAGAGACCCAGTACTTC. Residues: CASSIGSGNQETQYF.

V usage is TRBV4-1 and J usage is TRBJ2-1, with TRBD2 as a possible D gene (7 bases). Germline V gene lookup returns CDR1 MGHRA and CDR2 YSYEKL. The CDR3 contains 14 residues. V was clipped by 4 bases and J by 8 bases, with 15 bases between them. The CDR3 reads CASSPQRGGDEQFF. CDR3 in DNA: TGCGCCAGCAGCCCCCAAAGGGGGGGCGATGAGCAGTTCTTC.

The chain joins TRBV6-5 to TRBJ1-2; D is uncertain. Germline V gene data show CDR1 as MNHEY and CDR2 as SVGAGI. V was pared by 2 bases and J by 0 bases, with 10 bases between. The CDR3 has 15 residues. CDR3 DNA sequence: TGTGCCAGCAGTTACCGACGGACGGCTAACTATGGCTACACCTTC. Residues: CASSYRRTANYGYTF.

V usage is TRBV23-1 and J usage is TRBJ2-1; D tentatively reads TRBD1 or TRBD2 (5 bases each). TRBV23-1 belongs to the ORF category, with a function that is uncertain. CDR3 size: 18 residues. Trimming left V 4 bases short and J 8 bases short, with 27 bases between. The CDR3 nucleotides read TGCGCCAGCAGTCTCCATGGGGGTGGCCTTCCCGCAGAGGATGAGCAGTTCTTC. Its protein product is CASSLHGGGLPAEDEQFF.

This rearrangement joins TRBV12-3 or TRBV12-4 to TRBJ2-6; D gene ambiguous. The length of the CDR3 is 12 residues. Trimming removed 8 bases at V and 0 bases at J, with 2 bases between. In nucleotides, the CDR3 is TGTGCCAGCGCCTCTGGGGCCAACGTCCTGACTTTC. This encodes CASASGANVLTF.

The chain employs TRBV30 and TRBJ1-5; D unresolved. V gave up 0 bases and J gave up 0 bases, with 6 bases separating them. CDR3 length equals 14 residues. The germline gives CDR1 GTSNPN, CDR2 SVGIG (reference sequence). The CDR3 DNA reads as TGTGCCTGGAGTGTGGATAATAGCAATCAGCCCCAGCATTTT. Protein sequence: CAWSVDNSNQPQHF. Using reference TRBV30 and TRBJ1-5 for the parts outside the CDR3, the full variable domain is SQTIHQWPATLVQPVGSPLSLECTVEGTSNPNLYWYRQAAGRGLQLLFYSVGIGQISSEVPQNLSASRPQDRQFILSSKKLLLSDSGFYLCAWSVDNSNQPQHFGDGTRLSIL.

The V gene is TRBV5-4, the J gene TRBJ1-2; D might be TRBD1 (5 bases). This CDR3 region has 14 residues. The V end lost 2 bases, the J end lost 2 bases, and 10 bases lay between the germline ends. In germline, CDR1 is SGHNT, CDR2 YYREEE (reference sequence). The CDR3 region has the DNA TGTGCCAGCAGCTTAGACAGCGTAAACTATGGCTACACCTTC. Its protein product is CASSLDSVNYGYTF.

This sequence joins TRBV30 and TRBJ1-4; 8 bases match TRBD1. Trimming took 5 bases from V and 3 from J; bases not matched to a gene: 8. Germline CDR1 GTSNPN, CDR2 SVGIG (reference sequence). The length of the CDR3 is 15 residues. CDR3 region: CAWGQGYGSNEKLFF. DNA for the CDR3: TGTGCCTGGGGACAGGGATACGGGTCTAATGAAAAACTGTTTTTT.